What follows are 20 T cell receptor beta chains derived from one specimen sequenced in a study of shared clonotypes between healthy human individuals. Naive CD8 cells, CD45RO-negative and positively selected for CCR7, excluded terminally differentiated effector memory CD45RA+ cells. Repertoires were generated with immunoSEQ multiplex PCR, while TCRdb's copy carries only in-frame clones and drops some. The sample shows millions of clones, about 92% of them seen only once. The source material was naive CD8+ T cells from PBMCs. All receptors come from a man aged 18 to 29 in good health. Some clones in this sample may be carry-over from other donors' samples.

The count of this clone is one. CDR3 sequence (DNA): TGTGCCAGCAGTTTGGGACAGGTGGGGTATAGCAATCAGCCCCAGCATTTT. It yields the protein CASSLGQVGYSNQPQHF. The chain couples TRBV28 to TRBJ1-5, with TRBD1 matching over 8 bases. V lost 3 bases and J lost 0; bases outside the gene matches: 7. The CDR3 totals 17 residues. Germline CDR1 reads MDHEN; CDR2 reads SYDVKM.

V is TRBV4-1 and J is TRBJ1-4, with D hard to call. Germline V gene lookup returns CDR1 MGHRA and CDR2 YSYEKL. There are 15 residues in the CDR3. The germline V and J ends were trimmed by 0 bases and 8 bases, with 13 bases remaining between them. The CDR3 DNA sequence: TGCGCCAGCAGCCAAGATAGTCGGCCCGGGGAAAAACTGTTTTTT. The encoded protein is CASSQDSRPGEKLFF.

The chain employs TRBV2 and TRBJ1-3; TRBD1 might be the D (5 bases). The germline gives CDR1 SNHLY, CDR2 FYNNEI. The CDR3 runs to 14 residues. V dropped 6 bases and J dropped 4 bases, with 13 bases sitting between them. The CDR3 nucleotides are TGTGCCAGCAGGGCTCGGGACGCCGGAAACACCATATATTTT. Its protein is CASRARDAGNTIYF.

The CDR3 sequence is CASSFGQGAVYGYTF. In nucleotides, the CDR3 is TGTGCCAGCAGCTTTGGACAGGGGGCTGTCTATGGCTACACCTTC. This chain connects TRBV11-2 to TRBJ1-2; the match to TRBD1 covers 11 bases. With 3 bases clipped from V and 4 bases from J, the junction kept 4 bases outside the gene matches. Germline lookup yields CDR1 SGHAT and CDR2 FQNNGV. The CDR3 loop spans 15 amino acids.

About this clone itself: An end of the junction differs from the germline gene, which may be a read error. This chain uses TRBV6-5 with TRBJ2-1; D not certain. This CDR3 is 14 amino acids long. Germline CDR1 MNHEY, CDR2 SVGAGI. Here the CDR3 DNA reads TGTGCCAGCAGTTACGAGCACTCCCACAATGAGCAGTTCTTC. Residues: CASSYEHSHNEQFF.

The chain employs TRBV27 and TRBJ2-7; 11 nucleotides align to TRBD2. J was trimmed by 6 bases and V by 5 bases; bases with no gene match: 3. CDR1 and CDR2 (germline): MNHEY, SMNVEV (reference sequence). This CDR3 spans 13 amino acids. CDR3 nucleotide sequence: TGTGCCAGCAGTATGACTAGCGGGACCGAGCAGTACTTC. Residues: CASSMTSGTEQYF.

The chain uses TRBV27 and TRBJ2-3; D gene unclear. The CDR3 extends over 17 amino acids. Trimming took 7 bases from V and 2 from J, leaving 22 bases between them. The germline V gene has CDR1 MNHEY and CDR2 SMNVEV (reference sequence). For the CDR3, the DNA is TGTGCCAGCACCCCCCTCGGAAGGACCCCTTTCACAGATACGCAGTATTTT. Translation gives CASTPLGRTPFTDTQYF.

This clone was seen once. The rearrangement joins TRBV19 to TRBJ1-1, with unresolved D. From germline, CDR1 is LNHDA and CDR2 SQIVND (reference sequence). V lost 3 bases and J 1 base, leaving 15 bases between the germline ends. The CDR3 spans 16 residues. CDR3 amino acids: CASSINPLHTNTEAFF. CDR3 DNA sequence: TGTGCCAGTAGTATTAACCCTCTACATACGAACACTGAAGCTTTCTTT.

The chain employs TRBV2 and TRBJ2-5, with TRBD2 identical over 10 bases. This CDR3 has 15 amino acids. CDR1 SNHLY and CDR2 FYNNEI come from the germline V gene. V shed 10 bases and J 5 bases; nucleotides not matched to a gene: 13. The DNA for the CDR3 is TGTGCCATCCCACTAGCGGGGCGATTCGGGGAGACCCAGTACTTC. Its protein is CAIPLAGRFGETQYF.

DNA for the CDR3: TGTGCCAGCTCGCTGAGACAGGGGGGCCCCCTCGGGACCCAGTACTTC. This encodes CASSLRQGGPLGTQYF. The V call is TRBV18, the J call TRBJ2-5; 9 nucleotides line up with TRBD1. V lost 6 bases, J lost 7 bases, and 15 bases stayed unmatched. CDR1 and CDR2 from the germline V gene are KGHSH and LQKENI. This CDR3 is 16 amino acids long.

The gene calls are TRBV15 and TRBJ1-1, with D hard to call. Trimming cost V 1 base and J 3 bases, with 6 bases left between them. Germline CDR1 reads LNHNV; CDR2 reads YYDKDF (reference sequence). This CDR3 spans 13 amino acids. The CDR3 here is CATSRAGDTEAFF. In DNA, the CDR3 is TGTGCCACCAGCAGAGCCGGGGACACTGAAGCTTTCTTT.

As DNA, the CDR3 is TGTGCCAGCAGCCGAGCCGGGACGGCGGGGGGCTACACCTTC. This gives the protein CASSRAGTAGGYTF. The V and J genes are TRBV7-9 and TRBJ1-2, with TRBD1 as a possible D gene (5 bases). The CDR3 extends over 14 amino acids. V was clipped by 5 bases and J by 8 bases, with 18 bases between them. Germline lookup yields CDR1 SEHNR and CDR2 FQNEAQ (reference sequence).

The rearrangement links TRBV30 to TRBJ1-2; perhaps TRBD1 as D (6 bases). With 6 bases removed from V and 8 bases from J, the gap between germline ends came to 13 bases. CDR3 length equals 11 residues. Germline CDR1 and CDR2: GTSNPN and SVGIG (reference sequence). CDR3 protein: CACQGSGGYTF. The CDR3 DNA follows: TGTGCCTGCCAGGGGTCCGGAGGCTACACCTTC.

The J gene is TRBJ2-7, the V gene TRBV7-9, with 11 bases that match TRBD2. Looked up from germline, CDR1 is SEHNR and CDR2 is FQNEAQ (reference sequence). Germline trimming cut 0 bases from V and 3 bases from J; bases unmatched to any gene: 1. CDR3 size: 15 residues. The CDR3: CASSLATSGIYEQYF. Written as DNA, the CDR3 is TGTGCCAGCAGCTTAGCGACTAGCGGGATCTACGAGCAGTACTTC.

In DNA, the CDR3 is TGTGCCAGCAGCCCGGACAGCGGAGGAAATCAGCCCCAGCATTTT. Translating gives CASSPDSGGNQPQHF. The chain employs TRBV7-2 and TRBJ1-5, with TRBD1 as a possible D gene (6 bases). Germline-derived CDR1 and CDR2 are SGHTA and FQGNSA. With 5 bases removed from V and 4 bases from J, the gap between germline ends came to 15 bases. This CDR3 spans 15 amino acids.

The chain is built from TRBV19 and TRBJ2-1; TRBD2 matches at 11 bases. The CDR3 is 15 amino acids. The V segment lost 6 bases and the J segment 2 bases; nucleotides outside the gene matches: 3. CDR1 is LNHDA and CDR2 is SQIVND in the germline V gene (reference sequence). The DNA for the CDR3 is TGTGCCAGTAGCCTTAGCGGGAGGGCCTACAATGAGCAGTTCTTC. Protein: CASSLSGRAYNEQFF.

The CDR3 sequence is CASSLSAYNEQFF. CDR3 nucleotides: TGTGCCAGCAGTTTGTCCGCATACAATGAGCAGTTCTTC. V usage is TRBV28 and J usage is TRBJ2-1; D unresolved. CDR1 MDHEN and CDR2 SYDVKM come from the germline V gene. Trimming took off 3 bases at V and 4 bases at J, with 7 bases between the two ends. This CDR3 contains 13 residues.

The chain couples TRBV6-6 to TRBJ2-7; D is uncertain. The CDR3 contains 16 residues. CDR1 is MNHNY and CDR2 is SVGAGI in the germline V gene (reference sequence). V was pared by 4 bases and J by 3 bases, with 19 bases between. CDR3 DNA: TGTGCCAGCAGTTCCGGTGGAGACATCCGCGTCTACGAGCAGTACTTC. As protein: CASSSGGDIRVYEQYF.

V and J are TRBV6-6 and TRBJ2-2, with D unclear. This CDR3 is 15 amino acids long. Germline V gene sequence: CDR1 MNHNY, CDR2 SVGAGI (reference sequence). V lost 1 base and J lost 5, with 11 bases in between. The CDR3 protein is CASSYLGWKTGELFF. The CDR3 coding sequence is TGTGCCAGCAGTTACTTAGGTTGGAAAACCGGGGAGCTGTTTTTT.

This chain uses TRBV14 with TRBJ1-2, with a possible D match to TRBD1 (6 bases). This CDR3 is built from 13 residues. Germline V gene sequence: CDR1 SGHDN, CDR2 FVKESK. V lost 2 bases to trimming and J lost 8 bases, with 12 bases between them. The CDR3 here is CASSQRGGDGYTF. CDR3 bases: TGTGCCAGCAGCCAAAGGGGGGGTGACGGCTACACCTTC.